These T cell receptor beta chains were read from a single sample in a study of siplizumab effects on memory and regulatory T cells. This table comes from immunoSEQ multiplex PCR, and its TCRdb copy is limited to in-frame clones, with some not included. The sample includes over 80,000 clones, around 94% of them seen just once. The specimen was non-Treg CD4+ T cells sorted from blood. These receptors came from a human donor in good health. Each CDR3 is given with its conserved first and last residue. Fields, in order: D gene, J gene, V gene, clone size, CDR3 DNA, CDR3 protein. A D gene is named only where the DNA matches it firmly. Part of the rows lack a size; the others show once, few, many or a class for expanded clones.

TRBD2 | TRBJ2-1 | TRBV10-2 | . | TGCGCCAGCAGTGAGTCCTTGACTAGCGGGATAGGGAATGAGCAGTTCTTC | CASSESLTSGIGNEQFF
TRBD2 | TRBJ2-1 | TRBV29-1 | . | TGCAGCGTGCACGGGACTAGCGTATACAATGAGCAGTTCTTC | CSVHGTSVYNEQFF
TRBD2 | TRBJ2-1 | TRBV30 | . | TGTGCCTGGAGTGTACATGGCGGGAGGGCCCCGTTGAATGAGCAGTTCTTC | CAWSVHGGRAPLNEQFF
. | TRBJ2-1 | TRBV9 | . | TGTGCCAGCAGCTCCCTCGGGACGGTAAAGGGAAATGAGCAGTTCTTC | CASSSLGTVKGNEQFF
. | TRBJ2-7 | TRBV4-2 | . | TGTGCCAGCAGCCAAGATCACTGGTACGAGCAGTACTTC | CASSQDHWYEQYF
TRBD2 | TRBJ2-7 | TRBV28 | . | TGTGCCAGCACCACAGGGACTAGGGGATTCTACGAGCAGTACTTC | CASTTGTRGFYEQYF
TRBD1 | TRBJ2-6 | TRBV4-2 | . | TGTGCCAGCAGCCCGACAGGGACTGGGGCCAACGTCCTGACTTTC | CASSPTGTGANVLTF
. | TRBJ2-7 | TRBV7-9 | . | TGTGCCAGCAGCTCAGGGAGACGGGAGCAGTACTTC | CASSSGRREQYF
. | TRBJ1-1 | TRBV27 | once | TGTGCCAGCAGTCGGGGGGGATCGTCCACTGAAGCTTTCTTT | CASSRGGSSTEAFF
TRBD2 | TRBJ2-7 | TRBV25-1 | once | TGTGCCAGCAGTACGGAGCGGGAGTTCTACGAGCAGTACTTC | CASSTEREFYEQYF
TRBD1 | TRBJ2-7 | TRBV7-2 | . | TGTGCCAGCAGCCGCCGGGACAGGGGGTCCGAGCAGTACTTC | CASSRRDRGSEQYF
. | TRBJ2-7 | TRBV5-1 | . | TGCGCCAGCAGCTCCCGCCTACAGTCGGCTACTTACGAGCAGTACTTC | CASSSRLQSATYEQYF
. | TRBJ2-5 | TRBV10-3 | . | TGTGCCATCAGTGAGCCCGTACAGGGTACTACTTCAAAAGAGACCCAGTACTTC | CAISEPVQGTTSKETQYF
. | TRBJ2-1 | TRBV9 | . | TGTGCCAGCACCACCGGGAATTTAGTCAATGAGCAGTTCTTC | CASTTGNLVNEQFF
TRBD1 | TRBJ1-2 | TRBV5-1 | . | TGCGCCAGCGGGGACAGGGGGAATGGCTACACCTTC | CASGDRGNGYTF
. | TRBJ2-7 | TRBV13 | . | TGTGCCAGCAGCCCTGACAGGTACGAGCAGCACTTC | CASSPDRYEQHF